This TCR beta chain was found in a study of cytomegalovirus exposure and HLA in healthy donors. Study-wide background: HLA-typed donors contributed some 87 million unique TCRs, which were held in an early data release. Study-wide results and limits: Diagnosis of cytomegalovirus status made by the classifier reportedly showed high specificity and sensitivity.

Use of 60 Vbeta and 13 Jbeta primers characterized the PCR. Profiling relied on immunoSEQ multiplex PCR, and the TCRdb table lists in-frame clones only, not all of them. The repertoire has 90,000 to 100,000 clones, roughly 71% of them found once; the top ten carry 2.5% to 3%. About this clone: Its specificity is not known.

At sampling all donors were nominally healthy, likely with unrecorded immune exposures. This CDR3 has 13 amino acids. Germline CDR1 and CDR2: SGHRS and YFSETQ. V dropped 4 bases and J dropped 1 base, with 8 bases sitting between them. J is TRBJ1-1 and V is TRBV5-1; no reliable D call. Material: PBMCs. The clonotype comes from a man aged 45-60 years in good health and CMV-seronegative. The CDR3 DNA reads TGCGCCAGCAGCCAGGCAACGAACACTGAAGCTTTCTTT. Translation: CASSQATNTEAFF.